Listed here are 27 T cell receptor beta chains from one sample, sequenced in a study of blood T cells in healthy people across ages. A second PCR of roughly 6 to 12 cycles used a sample-barcoded 5' primer and a J-beta primer mix. TCRdb reprocessed the 5' RACE reads via MiXCR and lists one record per CDR3 protein. The sample records a few hundred thousand distinct CDR3 sequences, approximately 27% being singletons. The sequenced sample consisted of blood. These receptors originate from a woman aged 70-85 years in good health.

In this sample, this clonotype turned up a few times. This sequence joins TRBV12-3 or TRBV12-4 and TRBJ1-3; D is unresolved. The CDR3 runs to 12 residues. DNA of the CDR3: TGTGGCTCCGGGGTAACTGGAAACACCATATATTTT. It specifies CGSGVTGNTIYF.

The V and J genes are TRBV6-5 and TRBJ2-3, with a possible D match to TRBD1 (6 bases). The CDR3 has 14 residues. Germline CDR1 MNHEY, CDR2 SVGAGI. V lost 5 bases, J lost 5 bases, and 14 bases lay in between. CDR3 nucleotides: TGTGCCAGCAGTGTGGGACACCGGGGAGATACGCAGTATTTT. Its protein product is CASSVGHRGDTQYF.

The gene calls are TRBV20-1 and TRBJ2-7, with D unclear. In germline, CDR1 is DFQATT, CDR2 SNEGSKA (reference sequence). The V gene lost 6 bases and the J gene lost 2 bases, with 11 bases spanning the gap. The CDR3 is made up of 12 amino acids. The CDR3 loop reads CSATTSPYEQYF. Here the CDR3 DNA reads TGCAGTGCCACGACATCCCCCTACGAGCAGTACTTC.

This clonotype occurred many times. This sequence joins TRBV11-2 and TRBJ1-4, with a weak D call TRBD1 (5 bases). Germline V gives CDR1 SGHAT, CDR2 FQNNGV. Deletions cut 5 bases from V and 0 bases from J, with 7 bases between. The CDR3 covers 14 residues. CDR3 loop: CASSTTATNEKLFF. CDR3 in DNA: TGTGCCAGCAGCACGACAGCAACTAATGAAAAACTGTTTTTT.

The sample holds a few counts of this clonotype. The V and J genes are TRBV6-6 and TRBJ2-7, with TRBD1 matching 8 bases. J was trimmed by 3 bases and V by 7 bases; bases with no gene match: 8. CDR1 MNHNY and CDR2 SVGAGI come from the germline V gene (reference sequence). This CDR3 contains 14 residues. CDR3 residues: CASIQGQGGYEQYF. CDR3 DNA: TGTGCCAGCATCCAAGGACAGGGTGGCTACGAGCAGTACTTC.

V gene TRBV29-1 combines with J gene TRBJ2-7; D is uncertain. The length of the CDR3 is 13 residues. Germline CDR1 and CDR2: SQVTM and ANQGSEA. V was cut by 7 bases and J by 0 bases, with 13 bases left in between. CDR3 loop: CSAAGGSSYEQYF. The CDR3 DNA reads TGCAGCGCCGCCGGCGGAAGCTCCTACGAGCAGTACTTC.

The chain joins TRBV20-1 to TRBJ2-2; D call uncertain. Germline V gene data show CDR1 as DFQATT and CDR2 as SNEGSKA (reference sequence). V was trimmed by 6 bases and J by 4 bases, leaving 15 bases between them. This CDR3 region has 14 residues. The CDR3 protein is CSAIPHSITGELFF. The CDR3 coding sequence is TGCAGTGCCATCCCCCATAGCATCACCGGGGAGCTGTTTTTT.

The chain employs TRBV20-1 and TRBJ2-1, with TRBD2 identical over 7 bases. Germline V gives CDR1 DFQATT, CDR2 SNEGSKA (reference sequence). The CDR3 extends over 14 amino acids. The CDR3 loop is CSPTGTTNYNEQFF. CDR3 in DNA: TGCAGCCCTACCGGGACTACCAACTACAATGAGCAGTTCTTC.

J is TRBJ1-5 and V is TRBV4-3; 9 positions match TRBD1. Trimming took 0 bases from V and 2 from J; bases not matched to a gene: 8. The CDR3 is made up of 18 amino acids. Germline CDR1 LGHNA, CDR2 YSLEER. CDR3 protein: CASSQDWGQGKGNQPQHF. DNA of the CDR3: TGCGCCAGCAGCCAAGATTGGGGACAGGGAAAGGGCAATCAGCCCCAGCATTTT.

This clonotype was counted a few times. A read error may account for a junction end that differs from germline. This chain links TRBV7-9 with TRBJ1-3; no clear D gene. Germline V gene data show CDR1 as SEHNR and CDR2 as FQNEAQ (reference sequence). This CDR3 comprises 18 residues. CDR3 bases: TGTGCCAGCATCTTAAGCCAAAGGACGATATCGAGAAGGAACACCATATATTTT. Translating gives CASILSQRTISRRNTIYF.

The chain links TRBV20-1 to TRBJ1-2; D call uncertain. The CDR3 consists of 9 residues. Looked up from germline, CDR1 is DFQATT and CDR2 is SNEGSKA (reference sequence). Between the trimmed V and J ends, which lost 3 bases and 10 bases, there was a span of 6 bases. The DNA for the CDR3 is TGCAGTGCTAGTAACGTCTACACCTTC. Translated, it gives CSASNVYTF.

This chain connects TRBV5-1 to TRBJ2-7; 9 nucleotides match TRBD2. V shed 0 bases, J shed 5 bases, and the junction held 6 bases outside the gene matches. The CDR3 sequence is 15 residues long. The germline gives CDR1 SGHRS, CDR2 YFSETQ. CDR3 sequence (DNA): TGCGCCAGCAGCTTGGTGTCTAGCGGGGTGCACGAGCAGTACTTC. Protein: CASSLVSSGVHEQYF. The full variable domain, its missing parts supplied by reference TRBV5-1 and TRBJ2-7, is KAGVTQTPRYLIKTRGQQVTLSCSPISGHRSVSWYQQTPGQGLQFLFEYFSETQRNKGNFPGRFSGRQFSNSRSEMNVSTLELGDSALYLCASSLVSSGVHEQYFGPGTRLTVT.

This chain connects TRBV9 to TRBJ1-1, with a weak D call TRBD1 (5 bases). CDR1 is SGDLS and CDR2 is YYNGEE in the germline V gene. This CDR3 comprises 9 residues. CDR3 DNA: TGTGCGACAGACACTGAAGCTTTCTTT. It is translated as CATDTEAFF.

The chain's CDR3 is CASSGWKSSYNEQFF. As DNA, the CDR3 is TGTGCCAGCAGTGGTTGGAAAAGCTCCTACAATGAGCAGTTCTTC. The V gene is TRBV2, the J gene TRBJ2-1; D unclear. This CDR3 is 15 amino acids long. V was clipped by 4 bases and J by 0 bases, with 10 bases between them. Germline assignment: CDR1 SNHLY and CDR2 FYNNEI.

The V and J genes are TRBV7-2 and TRBJ2-5; unclear D gene. Germline lookup yields CDR1 SGHTA and CDR2 FQGNSA. V was clipped by 1 base and J by 6 bases, with 12 bases between them. The CDR3 sequence is 14 residues long. Here the CDR3 DNA reads TGTGCCAGCAGCTTAGAAGATGTACTGAAGACCCAGTACTTC. It is translated as CASSLEDVLKTQYF. The full variable domain, completed using reference TRBV7-2 and TRBJ2-5, is GAGVSQSPSNKVTEKGKDVELRCDPISGHTALYWYRQSLGQGLEFLIYFQGNSAPDKSGLPSDRFSAERTGGSVSTLTIQRTQQEDSAVYLCASSLEDVLKTQYFGPGTRLLVL.

This clonotype has just a few counts. This chain links TRBV29-1 with TRBJ2-3, with D possibly matching TRBD2 (5 bases). Germline values: CDR1 SQVTM, CDR2 ANQGSEA. The CDR3 has 16 residues. Trimming took 3 bases from V and 0 from J, leaving 16 bases between them. In DNA, the CDR3 is TGCAGCGTTGATCGCCGCGGAGGTTTAAGCACAGATACGCAGTATTTT. Amino acid sequence: CSVDRRGGLSTDTQYF.

Regarding this clonotype: The junction shows a germline mismatch at one end, possibly a read error. This rearrangement joins TRBV11-3 to TRBJ2-1, with D perhaps matching TRBD2 (6 bases). The CDR3 extends over 14 amino acids. The germline V gene encodes CDR1 SGHNT and CDR2 YENEEA. CDR3 loop: CASKTGGPYNEQFF. The CDR3 nucleotides are TGTGCCAGCAAAACAGGAGGGCCCTACAACGAGCAGTTCTTC.

This clonotype was counted between two and nine times. The CDR3: CASSFRGRTDTQETQYF. CDR3 nucleotides: TGTGCCAGCAGTTTCAGAGGGAGGACAGACACCCAAGAGACCCAGTACTTC. The chain employs TRBV12-3 or TRBV12-4 and TRBJ2-5, with D tentatively TRBD1 or TRBD2 (6 bases each). CDR3 length equals 17 residues. Trimming cost V 3 bases and J 1 base, with 18 bases left between them.

The J gene is TRBJ2-1, the V gene TRBV5-1; 7 nucleotides line up with TRBD1. The CDR3 covers 15 residues. The germline gives CDR1 SGHRS, CDR2 YFSETQ. Trimming cost V 3 bases and J 5 bases; bases outside gene matches: 8. The DNA of the CDR3 is TGCGCCAGCAGCTCGGGACAGATTATAGACAATGAGCAGTTCTTC. As protein: CASSSGQIIDNEQFF.

This clonotype has a handful of counts. The chain combines TRBV30 with TRBJ2-5; D is perhaps TRBD1 (5 bases). Germline loops: CDR1 GTSNPN, CDR2 SVGIG (reference sequence). Trimming shortened V by 0 bases and J by 2 bases, and 10 bases separated the two germline ends. The length of the CDR3 is 14 residues. The CDR3 coding sequence is TGTGCCTGGAGTGTACTTCGACAGCAAGAGACCCAGTACTTC. It codes for CAWSVLRQQETQYF.

The rearrangement links TRBV12-3 or TRBV12-4 to TRBJ2-4, with D hard to call. Trimming removed 6 bases from V and 4 bases from J, with 7 bases in between. This CDR3 comprises 12 residues. This CDR3 reads CASSLMKNIQYF. In nucleotides, the CDR3 is TGTGCCAGCAGCCTAATGAAAAACATTCAGTACTTC.

V and J are TRBV24-1 and TRBJ2-7; tentatively, D is TRBD2 (6 bases). The CDR3 is 13 amino acids. Trimming stripped 5 bases from V and 3 bases from J, with 10 bases between. Germline loops: CDR1 KGHDR, CDR2 SFDVKD. The CDR3 nucleotides are TGTGCCACCAGTGGCCCCGGGAGCTACGAGCAGTACTTC. Its translation is CATSGPGSYEQYF.

The chain couples TRBV5-1 to TRBJ2-5; possibly TRBD1 for D (8 bases). With 3 bases removed from V and 5 bases from J, the gap between germline ends came to 14 bases. Germline V CDR1 and CDR2: SGHRS, YFSETQ. The CDR3 extends over 14 amino acids. The CDR3 here is CASSSQGGSETQYF. In DNA, the CDR3 is TGCGCCAGCAGCTCACAGGGGGGGAGTGAGACCCAGTACTTC.

The rearrangement uses TRBV7-3 and TRBJ2-1; D unresolved. Trimming took off 4 bases at V and 7 bases at J, with 8 bases between the two ends. This CDR3 has 12 residues. The V gene's germline CDR1 is SGHTA and CDR2 FQGTGA. The CDR3 DNA sequence: TGTGCCAGCAGCTCCGGACGGAATGAGCAGTTCTTC. Translated: CASSSGRNEQFF.

The V and J genes are TRBV3-1 and TRBJ2-4, with D perhaps TRBD1 or TRBD2 (7 bases each). The germline CDR1 and CDR2 sequences are LGHDT and YNNKEL (reference sequence). The CDR3 is 15 residues long. V was clipped by 4 bases and J by 8 bases, with 18 bases between them. For the CDR3, the DNA is TGTGCCAGCAGCCCCAGGGGGGGCCCGGATGACATTCAGTACTTC. Translating it yields CASSPRGGPDDIQYF.

The J gene is TRBJ2-5, the V gene TRBV20-1; TRBD2 matches 12 bases. With V trimmed by 0 bases and J by 5 bases, 4 bases remained unmatched. The CDR3 has 15 amino acids. The V gene's germline CDR1 is DFQATT and CDR2 SNEGSKA (reference sequence). The CDR3 loop reads CSARDRLAGAETQYF. CDR3 nucleotides: TGCAGTGCTAGAGATCGACTAGCGGGGGCGGAGACCCAGTACTTC.

V is TRBV14 and J is TRBJ2-7; weak D call: TRBD2 (6 bases). This CDR3 has 12 amino acids. V lost 1 base, J lost 6 bases, and 7 bases lay in between. The germline V gene encodes CDR1 SGHDN and CDR2 FVKESK. The DNA of the CDR3 is TGTGCCAGCAGCCAAGGGAGGGTCGAGCAGTACTTC. Translated, it gives CASSQGRVEQYF.